A single sample is the source of the 5 T cell receptor beta chains below, sequenced in a study of blood T cells in healthy people across ages. Next came a second PCR, run for about 7 to 12 cycles, which used a sample-barcoded 5' primer along with a J-beta primer mix. Each CDR3 protein gets one entry after TCRdb re-called the 5' RACE reads with MiXCR. Altogether over 700,000 distinct CDR3 sequences are present, 50% to 65% being singletons, with the ten largest covering about 42%. The sample taken for sequencing was blood. These receptors were collected from a man at least 80 years old in good health.

This clonotype was detected only a few times. The J gene is TRBJ1-2, the V gene TRBV7-2, with unresolved D. This CDR3 is built from 13 residues. The V gene lost 5 bases and the J gene lost 3 bases, with 10 bases spanning the gap. From germline, CDR1 is SGHTA and CDR2 FQGNSA. The chain's CDR3 is CASSPYGDYGYTF. The CDR3 DNA is TGTGCCAGCAGCCCATATGGGGACTATGGCTACACCTTC.

This chain joins TRBV29-1 and TRBJ1-1; D uncertain. Between the trimmed V and J ends, which lost 1 base and 4 bases, there was a span of 13 bases. CDR1 is SQVTM and CDR2 is ANQGSEA in the germline V gene. The CDR3 is 14 amino acids. Written as DNA, the CDR3 is TGCAGCGTTGAAGGGAGACCCTTGGGCACTGAAGCTTTCTTT. It translates to CSVEGRPLGTEAFF.

V is TRBV12-3 or TRBV12-4 and J is TRBJ1-5, with D possibly TRBD1 on 6 matching bases. The CDR3 consists of 14 residues. Trimming removed 11 bases at V and 4 bases at J, with 18 bases between. In DNA, the CDR3 is TGTGCCGCAGGGGACCAGGGAGTAAATCAGCCCCAGCATTTT. Translation gives CAAGDQGVNQPQHF.

The chain employs TRBV27 and TRBJ2-1, with D possibly called TRBD1 or TRBD2 (5 bases each). V lost 1 base, J lost 9 bases, and 10 bases lay in between. Germline V CDR1 and CDR2: MNHEY, SMNVEV (reference sequence). There are 13 residues in the CDR3. The CDR3 DNA follows: TGTGCCAGCAGTTTATTCGGGGCAGCTGAGCAGTTCTTC. It is translated as CASSLFGAAEQFF.

This rearrangement joins TRBV7-8 to TRBJ2-7; 7 bases are a match to TRBD2. J was trimmed by 2 bases and V by 5 bases; bases with no gene match: 9. The CDR3 is 15 amino acids. Germline lookup yields CDR1 SGHVS and CDR2 FQNEAQ. The CDR3 sequence: CASSRLGTTTYEQYF. Written as DNA, the CDR3 is TGTGCCAGCAGCAGACTGGGGACTACCACCTACGAGCAGTACTTC.